This T cell receptor (beta chain) emerged from a study of regulatory and conventional T cells in RAG deficiency. Conventional CD4+ T cells were sorted from blood as CD25-low CD127-high cells. Some clones are missing from TCRdb's copy, which holds only in-frame ones; the method was immunoSEQ multiplex PCR. The sample carries 10,000 to 15,000 clones, more than 85% recorded once. Study-wide findings and caveats: Shannon entropy fell and Simpson indices rose in RAG-deficient patients. Shorter CDR3s in all patient subsets; >85% Treg-Tconv overlap in Omenn.

A note on this clone: Its antigen is undetermined.

V lost 2 bases to trimming and J lost 3 bases, with 17 bases between them. Germline V gives CDR1 KGHSH, CDR2 LQKENI. CDR3 length: 16 amino acids. These data were likewise used in another study, on regulatory T cells. That study adds: Amplification used 52 TRBV primers and 13 TRBJ primers. Patient repertoires had restricted TRB V-J pairs and skewed V and J usage, most in Tregs.

This clonotype was obtained from a human donor in good health. Specimen: CD4+ effector T cells sorted from blood. V gene TRBV18 combines with J gene TRBJ2-7; the D gene could be TRBD1 or TRBD2 (5 bases each). CDR3 residues: CASSPIGSGRNYEQYF. The DNA for the CDR3 is TGTGCCAGCTCACCAATTGGCTCGGGACGGAACTACGAGCAGTACTTC.